This record concerns one T cell receptor beta chain sequence. The antigen is not known. This sample was taken from a study of PD-L1 blockade in urothelial cancer. At the level of the study: About 90% of the roughly 29 patients were men who had bladder-origin urothelial cancer. Study findings and constraints: For durable-benefit patients, tumor-associated blood clones expanded more at 3 weeks. Lower pretreatment blood TCR clonality, under the median, predicted better survival, researchers reported.

Data came from immunoSEQ multiplex PCR; TCRdb stores just in-frame clones and leaves some out. The sample lists around 68,000 clones; approximately 78% were seen once. This CDR3 region has 16 residues. CDR1 is LNHDA, CDR2 SQIVND, per germline (reference sequence). The V and J ends lost 6 bases and 4 bases, in that order; junction bases with no gene match: 6. Documented time point: pretreatment peripheral blood. This sequence joins TRBV19 and TRBJ2-1, with TRBD2 identical over 13 bases. Sequencing used PBMCs, obtained around atezolizumab (anti-PD-L1) treatment. The receptor comes from a man between 70 and 80 years old with urothelial cancer. The CDR3 nucleotides are TGTGCCAGTAGCAAGACGGGACTAGCGGGATACAATGAGCAGTTCTTC. Its protein product is CASSKTGLAGYNEQFF.